One and the same sample provided the 8 T cell receptor beta chains below, sequenced in a study of human T cells and chemical hapten exposure. TCRdb analysed the RACE reads with MiXCR anew, one entry per CDR3 protein. The data contain about 39,000 distinct CDR3 sequences, roughly an eighth of them singletons. Regarding time point: patch test 3, about 24 weeks after DPC sensitization. Specified treatment: therapeutic diphenylcyclopropenone sensitization with weekly scalp DPC. Sequencing started from total RNA isolated from unfractionated whole blood. The source material was whole blood, sampled in connection with sensitization to the hapten diphenylcyclopropenone (DPC). Receptors originate from a woman in her forties with alopecia areata. Some clones in this sample may be carry-over from other donors' samples.

V gene TRBV9 combines with J gene TRBJ2-1; TRBD2 agrees at 9 bases. CDR1 and CDR2 from the germline V gene are SGDLS and YYNGEE. The CDR3 has 15 residues. J gave up 2 bases and V 0 bases, and 0 bases lay outside the gene matches. CDR3 coding DNA: TGTGCCAGCAGCGTAGGACTAGCGGCCTACAATGAGCAGTTCTTC. This translates into CASSVGLAAYNEQFF.

The table lists this clonotype with a few counts. The chain recombines TRBV10-3 with TRBJ2-7; TRBD2 matches 10 bases. The CDR3 has 14 residues. Germline assignment: CDR1 ENHRY and CDR2 SYGVKD. The trim removed 8 bases at V and 0 bases at J, leaving 4 bases unmatched. CDR3 amino acids: CAIGSGGASYEQYF. CDR3 nucleotides: TGTGCCATCGGCAGCGGGGGGGCCTCCTACGAGCAGTACTTC.

The J gene is TRBJ2-5, the V gene TRBV28; TRBD1 matches at 11 bases. V shed 7 bases and J 4 bases; nucleotides not matched to a gene: 14. The germline gives CDR1 MDHEN, CDR2 SYDVKM. This CDR3 comprises 17 residues. The CDR3 here is CASNLSAGTGGRETQYF. As DNA, the CDR3 is TGTGCCAGCAACTTATCCGCCGGGACAGGGGGACGAGAGACCCAGTACTTC. The full variable domain, completed using reference TRBV28 and TRBJ2-5, is DVKVTQSSRYLVKRTGEKVFLECVQDMDHENMFWYRQDPGLGLRLIYFSYDVKMKEKGDIPEGYSVSREKKERFSLILESASTNQTSMYLCASNLSAGTGGRETQYFGPGTRLLVL.

This clonotype was detected ten times or more. The V gene is TRBV29-1, the J gene TRBJ1-4; 10 positions agree with TRBD1. This CDR3 spans 13 amino acids. V gave up 4 bases and J gave up 6 bases; unmatched junction bases: 2. The germline V gene encodes CDR1 SQVTM and CDR2 ANQGSEA. In DNA form, the CDR3 reads TGCAGCGTTGGAGACAGGGGGCATGAAAAACTGTTTTTT. This sequence encodes CSVGDRGHEKLFF.

This clonotype appeared a few times. The chain uses TRBV2 and TRBJ1-6; D unresolved. V lost 2 bases to trimming and J lost 7 bases, with 15 bases between them. The CDR3 is made up of 16 amino acids. Germline V gene lookup returns CDR1 SNHLY and CDR2 FYNNEI. CDR3 nucleotides: TGTGCCAGCAGTGAAAGTTGGGGAACAAGAAATTCACCCCTCCACTTT. Protein product: CASSESWGTRNSPLHF.

The chain is built from TRBV6-2 or TRBV6-3 and TRBJ1-2; D call uncertain. CDR3 length: 13 amino acids. The germline V gene has CDR1 MNHEY and CDR2 SVGEGT. V gave up 5 bases and J gave up 5 bases, with 12 bases separating them. The CDR3 loop reads CASSGGTTYGYTF. CDR3 bases: TGTGCCAGCAGTGGAGGCACCACGTATGGCTACACCTTC.

This clonotype has ten or more counts. This chain joins TRBV18 and TRBJ1-1; 8 bases line up with TRBD1. CDR3 size: 20 residues. V dropped 3 bases and J dropped 4; count of bases not matched to a gene: 22. The germline V gene has CDR1 KGHSH and CDR2 LQKENI. CDR3 DNA sequence: TGTGCCAGCTCACCGTCGGGGCTCTTGGGGCAGGGGGCTCGTGGCACTGAAGCTTTCTTT. Its translation is CASSPSGLLGQGARGTEAFF.

This clonotype has just a few counts. This chain links TRBV29-1 with TRBJ2-4; D gene ambiguous. V lost 6 bases and J lost 1, with 10 bases in between. The V gene's germline CDR1 is SQVTM and CDR2 ANQGSEA. This CDR3 contains 13 residues. The CDR3 DNA reads TGCAGCGTCCGACCCGTCGCCAAAAACATTCAGTACTTC. Amino acid sequence: CSVRPVAKNIQYF.